What follows is one T cell receptor (beta chain) and its context. These data are taken from a study of blood T cell repertoires in COVID-19. CDR3 length: 16 amino acids. Per germline, CDR1 WSHSY and CDR2 SAAADI. The V gene end was trimmed by 4 bases and the J gene end by 7 bases; junction bases not matched to a gene: 15. Using immunoSEQ multiplex PCR, the repertoire was profiled, and TCRdb retains in-frame clones only, with some absent. The sample consists of about 170,000 clones, around four fifths of them appearing once. This chain links TRBV10-2 with TRBJ2-7; 8 bases are a match to TRBD2. The receptor comes from a man in his 70s with acute or convalescent COVID-19. The sequencing input was peripheral blood. The CDR3 nucleotides read TGCGCCAGCAGTGTTGGTGGAAGCGGGGGAACGGGAGAGCAGTACTTC. Translated: CASSVGGSGGTGEQYF.